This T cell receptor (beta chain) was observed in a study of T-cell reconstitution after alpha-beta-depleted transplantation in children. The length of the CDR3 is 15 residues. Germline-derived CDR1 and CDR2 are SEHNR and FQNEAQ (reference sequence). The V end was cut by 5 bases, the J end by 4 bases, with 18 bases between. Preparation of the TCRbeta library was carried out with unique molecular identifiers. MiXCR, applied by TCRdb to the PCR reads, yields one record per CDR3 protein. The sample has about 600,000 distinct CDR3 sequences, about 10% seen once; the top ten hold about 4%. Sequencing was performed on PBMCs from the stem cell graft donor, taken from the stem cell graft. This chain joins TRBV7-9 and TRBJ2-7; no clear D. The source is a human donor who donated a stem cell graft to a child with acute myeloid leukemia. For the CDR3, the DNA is TGTGCCAGCAGCCTTAACGTGGGCTGGTCGTACGAGCAGTACTTC. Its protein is CASSLNVGWSYEQYF. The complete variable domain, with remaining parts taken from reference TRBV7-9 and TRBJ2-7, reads DTGVSQNPRHKITKRGQNVTFRCDPISEHNRLYWYRQTLGQGPEFLTYFQNEAQLEKSRLLSDRFSAERPKGSFSTLEIQRTEQGDSAMYLCASSLNVGWSYEQYFGPGTRLTVT.